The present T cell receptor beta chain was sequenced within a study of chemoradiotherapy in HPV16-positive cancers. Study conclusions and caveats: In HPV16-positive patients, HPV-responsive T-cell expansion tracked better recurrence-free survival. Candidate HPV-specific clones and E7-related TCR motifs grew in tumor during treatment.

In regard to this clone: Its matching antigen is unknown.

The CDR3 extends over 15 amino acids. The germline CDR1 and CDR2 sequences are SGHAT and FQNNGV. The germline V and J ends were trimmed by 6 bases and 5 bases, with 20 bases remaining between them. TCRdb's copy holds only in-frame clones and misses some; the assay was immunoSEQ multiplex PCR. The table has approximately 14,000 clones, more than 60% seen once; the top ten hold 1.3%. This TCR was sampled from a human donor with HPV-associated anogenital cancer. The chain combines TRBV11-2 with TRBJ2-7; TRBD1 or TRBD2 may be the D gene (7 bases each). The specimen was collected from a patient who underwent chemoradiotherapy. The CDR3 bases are TGTGCCAGCAGTATAGGGATGGGGGGGACAGACGAGCAGTACTTC. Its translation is CASSIGMGGTDEQYF.